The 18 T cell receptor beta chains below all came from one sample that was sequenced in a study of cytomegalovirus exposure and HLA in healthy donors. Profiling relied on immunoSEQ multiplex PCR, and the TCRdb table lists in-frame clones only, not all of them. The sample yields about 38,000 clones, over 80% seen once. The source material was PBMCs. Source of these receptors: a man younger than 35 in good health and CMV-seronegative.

In nucleotides, the CDR3 is TGCGCCAGCAGCCACTATGGGGGGGCTAGCGCACCTAGCACAGATACGCAGTATTTT. It yields the protein CASSHYGGASAPSTDTQYF. The V call is TRBV5-1, the J call TRBJ2-3; possible D gene TRBD2, 7 bases. With 4 bases removed from V and 0 bases from J, the gap between germline ends came to 24 bases. Germline V lookup: CDR1 SGHRS, CDR2 YFSETQ. The CDR3 extends over 19 amino acids.

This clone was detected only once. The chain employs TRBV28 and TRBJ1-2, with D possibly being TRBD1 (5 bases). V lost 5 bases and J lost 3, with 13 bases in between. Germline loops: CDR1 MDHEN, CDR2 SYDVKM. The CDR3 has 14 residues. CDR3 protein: CASSIQVFDYGYTF. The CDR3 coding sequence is TGTGCCAGCAGTATACAGGTTTTTGACTATGGCTACACCTTC.

The CDR3 bases are TGTGCCAGCGGGGAGGAGGGGCGGATCTATGGCTACACCTTC. This translates into CASGEEGRIYGYTF. The chain employs TRBV2 and TRBJ1-2, with a weak D call TRBD1 (5 bases). V dropped 8 bases and J dropped 4 bases, with 17 bases sitting between them. The CDR3 extends over 14 amino acids. Per the germline V gene, CDR1 is SNHLY and CDR2 is FYNNEI.

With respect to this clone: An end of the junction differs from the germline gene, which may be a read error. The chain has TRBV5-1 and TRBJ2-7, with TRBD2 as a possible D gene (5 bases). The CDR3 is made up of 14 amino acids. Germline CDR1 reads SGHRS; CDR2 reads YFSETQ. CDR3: CAGSLGSPGYEQYF. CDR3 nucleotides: TGCGCCGGCAGCTTGGGTTCCCCGGGATACGAGCAGTACTTC.

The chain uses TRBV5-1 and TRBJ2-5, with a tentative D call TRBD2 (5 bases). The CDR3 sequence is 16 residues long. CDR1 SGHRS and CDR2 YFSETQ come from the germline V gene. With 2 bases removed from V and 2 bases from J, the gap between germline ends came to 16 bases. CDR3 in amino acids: CASSLGGQPGQETQYF. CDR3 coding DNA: TGCGCCAGCAGCTTAGGAGGTCAACCAGGTCAAGAGACCCAGTACTTC. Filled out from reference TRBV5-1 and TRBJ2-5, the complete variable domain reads KAGVTQTPRYLIKTRGQQVTLSCSPISGHRSVSWYQQTPGQGLQFLFEYFSETQRNKGNFPGRFSGRQFSNSRSEMNVSTLELGDSALYLCASSLGGQPGQETQYFGPGTRLLVL.

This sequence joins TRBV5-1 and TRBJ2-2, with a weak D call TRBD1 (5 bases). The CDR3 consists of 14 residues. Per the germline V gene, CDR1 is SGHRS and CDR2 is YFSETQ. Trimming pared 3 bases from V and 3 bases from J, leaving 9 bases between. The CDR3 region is CASSSLGDTGELFF. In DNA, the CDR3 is TGCGCCAGCAGCTCCCTAGGGGACACCGGGGAGCTGTTTTTT.

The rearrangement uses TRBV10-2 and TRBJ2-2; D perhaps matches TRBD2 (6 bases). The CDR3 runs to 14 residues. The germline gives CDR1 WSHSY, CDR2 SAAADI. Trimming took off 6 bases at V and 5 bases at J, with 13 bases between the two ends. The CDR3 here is CASSLLARTGELFF. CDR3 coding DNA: TGCGCCAGCAGCCTACTAGCCCGGACCGGGGAGCTGTTTTTT.

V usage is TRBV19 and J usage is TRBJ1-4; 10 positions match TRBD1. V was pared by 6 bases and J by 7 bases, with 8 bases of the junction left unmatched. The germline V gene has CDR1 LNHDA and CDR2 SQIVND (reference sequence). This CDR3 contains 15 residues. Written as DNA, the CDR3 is TGTGCCAGTAGCCTCTCCGGGACAGGGGCTGAAAAACTGTTTTTT. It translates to CASSLSGTGAEKLFF.

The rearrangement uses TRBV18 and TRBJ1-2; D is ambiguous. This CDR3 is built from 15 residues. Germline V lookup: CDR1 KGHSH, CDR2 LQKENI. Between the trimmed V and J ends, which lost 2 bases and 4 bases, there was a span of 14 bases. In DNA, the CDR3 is TGTGCCAGCTCACCAAAGGAAACGGAGGTCTATGGCTACACCTTC. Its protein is CASSPKETEVYGYTF.

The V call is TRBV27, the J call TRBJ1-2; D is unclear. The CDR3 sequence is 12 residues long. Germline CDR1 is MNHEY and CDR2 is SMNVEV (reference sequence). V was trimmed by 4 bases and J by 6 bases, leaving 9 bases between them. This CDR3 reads CASSSSVNGYTF. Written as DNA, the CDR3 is TGTGCCAGCAGTTCGTCAGTAAATGGCTACACCTTC.

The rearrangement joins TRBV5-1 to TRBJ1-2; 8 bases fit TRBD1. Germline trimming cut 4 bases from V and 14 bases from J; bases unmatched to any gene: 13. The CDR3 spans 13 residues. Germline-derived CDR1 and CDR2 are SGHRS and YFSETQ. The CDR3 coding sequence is TGCGCCAGCAGCCCAGGGACAGGTCGTGGAGGGACCTTC. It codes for CASSPGTGRGGTF.

CDR3: CASSSRVDNEQFF. The CDR3 nucleotides are TGCGCCAGCAGCTCCAGGGTAGACAATGAGCAGTTCTTC. V gene TRBV5-1 combines with J gene TRBJ2-1, with a possible D match to TRBD1 (5 bases). V was trimmed by 3 bases and J by 5 bases, leaving 9 bases between them. The CDR3 is made up of 13 amino acids. Germline CDR1 is SGHRS and CDR2 is YFSETQ.

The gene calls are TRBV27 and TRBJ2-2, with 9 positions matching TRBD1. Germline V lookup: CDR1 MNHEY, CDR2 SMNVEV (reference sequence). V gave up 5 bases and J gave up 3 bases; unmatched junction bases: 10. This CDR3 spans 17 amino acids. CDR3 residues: CASSPYGTGRDTGELFF. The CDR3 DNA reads TGTGCCAGCAGTCCATATGGGACAGGGAGAGACACCGGGGAGCTGTTTTTT.

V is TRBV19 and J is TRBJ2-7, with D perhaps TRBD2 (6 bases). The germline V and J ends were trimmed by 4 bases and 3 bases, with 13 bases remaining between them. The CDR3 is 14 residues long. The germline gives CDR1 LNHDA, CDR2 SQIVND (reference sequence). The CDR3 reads CASSNGGQNYEQYF. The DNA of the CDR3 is TGTGCCAGTAGTAACGGAGGGCAGAACTACGAGCAGTACTTC.

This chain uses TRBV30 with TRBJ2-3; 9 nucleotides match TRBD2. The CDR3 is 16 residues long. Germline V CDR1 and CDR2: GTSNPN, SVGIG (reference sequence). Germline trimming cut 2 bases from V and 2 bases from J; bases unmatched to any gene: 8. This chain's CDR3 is CAWSIGGGVLTDTQYF. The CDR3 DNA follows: TGTGCCTGGAGTATTGGCGGGGGGGTCCTCACAGATACGCAGTATTTT.

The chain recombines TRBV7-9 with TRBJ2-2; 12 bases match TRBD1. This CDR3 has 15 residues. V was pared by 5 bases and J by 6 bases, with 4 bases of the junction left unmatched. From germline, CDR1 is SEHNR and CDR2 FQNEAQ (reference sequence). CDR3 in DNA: TGTGCCAGCAGCGGGGACAGGGGGCGCCCCGGGGAGCTGTTTTTT. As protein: CASSGDRGRPGELFF.

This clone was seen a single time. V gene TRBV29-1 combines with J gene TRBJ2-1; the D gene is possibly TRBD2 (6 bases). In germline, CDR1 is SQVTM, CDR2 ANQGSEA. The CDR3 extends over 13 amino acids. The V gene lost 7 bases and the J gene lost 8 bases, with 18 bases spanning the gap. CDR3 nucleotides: TGCAGCGCCCTTCGGGGGACCGGCCATGAGCAGTTCTTC. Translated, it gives CSALRGTGHEQFF.

The CDR3 DNA follows: TGCGCCAGCAGCATTGACAGGGGTAGCAATCAGCCCCAGCATTTT. This translates into CASSIDRGSNQPQHF. The rearrangement joins TRBV5-1 to TRBJ1-5, with 8 nucleotides matching TRBD1. V gave up 4 bases and J gave up 0 bases; unmatched junction bases: 3. From germline, CDR1 is SGHRS and CDR2 YFSETQ. The CDR3 has 15 residues.